This entry lists 26 T cell receptor beta chains sequenced from one sample in a study of T cell repertoires in cytomegalovirus infection. Their recognized antigens are unknown. A single record per CDR3 protein comes from TCRdb applying MiXCR to the reads. The sample yields about 480,000 distinct CDR3 sequences, 30% to 35% seen once. The sequenced sample was cultured PBMCs, obtained from culture after CMV antigen stimulation. These receptors originate from a human donor in good health (CMV status not recorded). Some clones in this sample may be carry-over from other donors' samples.

This chain joins TRBV10-2 and TRBJ2-7; D may correspond to TRBD1 or TRBD2 (6 bases each). Germline V gene sequence: CDR1 WSHSY, CDR2 SAAADI. Trimming removed 6 bases from V and 6 bases from J, with 18 bases in between. This CDR3 contains 14 residues. CDR3 in amino acids: CASSEVGGVGEQYF. Here the CDR3 DNA reads TGCGCCAGCAGCGAGGTCGGGGGCGTAGGCGAGCAGTACTTC.

This chain uses TRBV6-6 with TRBJ1-1; D is uncertain. The CDR3 totals 16 residues. Germline CDR1 is MNHNY and CDR2 is SVGAGI (reference sequence). The V and J ends lost 5 bases and 2 bases respectively, with 18 bases between them. CDR3 protein: CASSRDPWRPNTEAFF. The CDR3 DNA is TGTGCCAGCAGTCGTGACCCTTGGAGGCCCAACACTGAAGCTTTCTTT.

This chain uses TRBV20-1 with TRBJ2-3; D not resolved. Germline V lookup: CDR1 DFQATT, CDR2 SNEGSKA (reference sequence). V shed 6 bases and J shed 0 bases, with 19 bases lying between them. The CDR3 is 16 residues long. The CDR3 DNA follows: TGCAGTGCCCGTTCACCGTTAATTACTAGCACAGATACGCAGTATTTT. Protein product: CSARSPLITSTDTQYF.

The genes are TRBV4-1 and TRBJ2-2; D perhaps matches TRBD2 (5 bases). CDR1 MGHRA and CDR2 YSYEKL come from the germline V gene. V shed 1 base and J shed 6 bases, with 15 bases lying between them. CDR3 size: 16 residues. The CDR3 DNA follows: TGCGCCAGCAGCCAAGGTTTTAACGGAGGAGCCGGGGAGCTGTTTTTT. Translated: CASSQGFNGGAGELFF.

This chain joins TRBV19 and TRBJ2-3; tentatively, D is TRBD1 or TRBD2 (5 bases each). This CDR3 is built from 15 residues. Per the germline V gene, CDR1 is LNHDA and CDR2 is SQIVND (reference sequence). Trimming stripped 6 bases from V and 4 bases from J, with 17 bases between. CDR3 in amino acids: CASSRQKMGADTQYF. The CDR3 DNA reads TGTGCCAGTAGCCGACAGAAAATGGGGGCAGATACGCAGTATTTT.

The chain has TRBV7-8 and TRBJ2-5; the D gene is possibly TRBD1 (6 bases). V lost 0 bases and J lost 1, with 21 bases in between. The CDR3 has 19 amino acids. Germline loops: CDR1 SGHVS, CDR2 FQNEAQ. CDR3 in amino acids: CASSLAPYRVGFFQETQYF. CDR3 sequence (DNA): TGTGCCAGCAGCTTAGCCCCTTACAGGGTTGGGTTTTTCCAAGAGACCCAGTACTTC.

This clonotype was detected a few times. The chain links TRBV6-1 to TRBJ2-4; D may correspond to TRBD1 or TRBD2 (5 bases each). This CDR3 has 15 amino acids. From germline, CDR1 is MNHNS and CDR2 SASEGT. V lost 8 bases to trimming and J lost 1 base, with 15 bases between them. This CDR3 is CASSGAIAAKNIQYF. Written as DNA, the CDR3 is TGTGCCAGCTCCGGGGCCATTGCGGCCAAAAACATTCAGTACTTC.

The V gene is TRBV20-1, the J gene TRBJ2-7; D is unresolved. Trimming removed 0 bases at V and 8 bases at J, with 11 bases between. Germline V lookup: CDR1 DFQATT, CDR2 SNEGSKA (reference sequence). The length of the CDR3 is 12 residues. In DNA form, the CDR3 reads TGCAGTGCTAGAGATCTCGATGAAAAGCAGTACTTC. Translation gives CSARDLDEKQYF.

This clonotype has only a few counts. The rearrangement uses TRBV12-3 or TRBV12-4 and TRBJ1-5, with 8 bases matching TRBD1. Trimming at V came to 5 bases and at J to 0 bases, leaving 3 bases not matched to a gene. CDR3 size: 15 residues. This CDR3 is CASSVGQVSNQPQHF. CDR3 nucleotide sequence: TGTGCCAGCAGTGTGGGACAGGTTAGCAATCAGCCCCAGCATTTT.

This clonotype occurred a few times. V is TRBV7-6 and J is TRBJ2-3, with TRBD1 matching over 7 bases. From germline, CDR1 is SGHVS and CDR2 FNYEAQ. V lost 1 base, J lost 1 base, and 5 bases stayed unmatched. The CDR3 runs 16 residues. The CDR3 DNA follows: TGTGCCAGCAGCTTAGAGGGGGCAGGGGGCACAGATACGCAGTATTTT. It translates to CASSLEGAGGTDTQYF.

The chain has TRBV7-9 and TRBJ2-3; 8 bases line up with TRBD2. Germline V CDR1 and CDR2: SEHNR, FQNEAQ (reference sequence). V trimming: 5 bases; J trimming: 5 bases; junction bases outside the gene matches: 15. This CDR3 contains 17 residues. This chain's CDR3 is CASSARLPGLGIDTQYF. The CDR3 DNA reads as TGTGCCAGCAGCGCCCGTCTACCGGGACTAGGGATAGATACGCAGTATTTT.

This chain links TRBV24-1 with TRBJ2-1, with 12 bases lining up with TRBD2. In germline, CDR1 is KGHDR, CDR2 SFDVKD. CDR3 length: 14 residues. V lost 7 bases, J lost 6 bases, and 3 bases stayed unmatched. The DNA of the CDR3 is TGTGCCACCAGGGGGACTAGCGGGCCCAATGAGCAGTTCTTC. This sequence encodes CATRGTSGPNEQFF.

The genes are TRBV4-1 and TRBJ2-1; 9 bases match TRBD2. Germline values: CDR1 MGHRA, CDR2 YSYEKL. The CDR3 totals 14 residues. V shed 4 bases and J 8 bases; nucleotides not matched to a gene: 6. The CDR3 region is CASSPGLAGHEQFF. The CDR3 DNA is TGCGCCAGCAGCCCGGGACTAGCTGGGCATGAGCAGTTCTTC.

This clonotype came up a few times. This rearrangement joins TRBV7-2 to TRBJ1-5, with TRBD1 matching over 9 bases. Germline V gene data show CDR1 as SGHTA and CDR2 as FQGNSA. The CDR3 spans 15 residues. The V segment lost 0 bases and the J segment 5 bases; nucleotides outside the gene matches: 2. CDR3 amino acids: CASSLARTGDQPQHF. The CDR3 coding sequence is TGTGCCAGCAGCTTAGCGCGGACAGGGGATCAGCCCCAGCATTTT.

The CDR3 loop reads CASGGTGGVISTEAFF. CDR3 bases: TGTGCTAGTGGCGGGACAGGGGGAGTTATTAGCACTGAAGCTTTCTTT. The chain is built from TRBV12-5 and TRBJ1-1, with 11 bases that match TRBD1. CDR1 and CDR2 (germline): LGHNT, FRNRAP. The CDR3 has 16 amino acids. V shed 6 bases and J 4 bases; nucleotides not matched to a gene: 10. Based on the CDR3 plus reference TRBV12-5 and TRBJ1-1, the full variable domain is DARVTQTPRHKVTEMGQEVTMRCQPILGHNTVFWYRQTMMQGLELLAYFRNRAPLDDSGMPKDRFSAEMPDATLATLKIQPSEPRDSAVYFCASGGTGGVISTEAFFGQGTRLTVV.

This clonotype was counted between two and nine times. The chain joins TRBV19 to TRBJ2-1, with D possibly matching TRBD2 (6 bases). V was trimmed by 6 bases and J by 5 bases, leaving 23 bases between them. Germline loops: CDR1 LNHDA, CDR2 SQIVND (reference sequence). This CDR3 has 17 residues. The CDR3 sequence: CASRRKVGGARDNEQFF. DNA for the CDR3: TGTGCCAGTAGGCGAAAGGTGGGGGGAGCACGGGACAATGAGCAGTTCTTC.

This clonotype has just a few counts. The chain has TRBV28 and TRBJ1-6; TRBD1 aligns across 9 bases. This CDR3 region has 16 residues. After removal of 3 bases from V and 9 bases from J, the junction contained 9 bases not matched to a gene. Germline V gene lookup returns CDR1 MDHEN and CDR2 SYDVKM. The CDR3 sequence: CASSLNGQGLLSPLHF. The CDR3 region has the DNA TGTGCCAGCAGTTTGAACGGACAGGGGCTTCTTTCACCCCTCCACTTT.

A single count supports this clonotype. This chain uses TRBV20-1 with TRBJ1-5, with a possible D match to TRBD1 (5 bases). V lost 4 bases, J lost 5 bases, and 15 bases lay in between. Germline CDR1 DFQATT, CDR2 SNEGSKA (reference sequence). The CDR3 is 14 residues long. CDR3 in amino acids: CSAIFRQFYQPQHF. The CDR3 bases are TGCAGTGCTATATTTAGACAGTTTTATCAGCCCCAGCATTTT.

This clonotype has more than one count but fewer than ten. The rearrangement joins TRBV5-1 to TRBJ2-5; D perhaps matches TRBD2 (6 bases). Trimming removed 4 bases at V and 3 bases at J, with 13 bases between. This CDR3 has 14 residues. Germline CDR1 SGHRS, CDR2 YFSETQ. In nucleotides, the CDR3 is TGCGCCAGCAGCCCTGCGGAGGGAAAAGAGACCCAGTACTTC. Translated: CASSPAEGKETQYF.

The chain carries TRBV27 and TRBJ2-2; D gene uncertain. Germline V gives CDR1 MNHEY, CDR2 SMNVEV (reference sequence). Trimming pared 0 bases from V and 4 bases from J, leaving 9 bases between. The CDR3 consists of 15 residues. Here the CDR3 DNA reads TGTGCCAGCAGTTTATCTGGGTACGGCACCGGGGAGCTGTTTTTT. As protein: CASSLSGYGTGELFF.

This clonotype was seen more than once but under ten times. This chain links TRBV7-6 with TRBJ2-7; the match to TRBD2 covers 9 bases. Germline assignment: CDR1 SGHVS and CDR2 FNYEAQ. CDR3 length: 15 residues. V shed 5 bases and J 2 bases; nucleotides not matched to a gene: 7. The CDR3 coding sequence is TGTGCCAGCAGCACTATAGCGGGAGACCCCTACGAGCAGTACTTC. This codes for CASSTIAGDPYEQYF.

CDR3 coding DNA: TGTGCCAGCAGCTTTTTAGCGGGAGTGACGGCGAGCACAGATACGCAGTATTTT. It is translated as CASSFLAGVTASTDTQYF. The rearrangement joins TRBV7-9 to TRBJ2-3, with TRBD2 matching over 9 bases. The CDR3 sequence is 18 residues long. From germline, CDR1 is SEHNR and CDR2 FQNEAQ (reference sequence). V trimming: 3 bases; J trimming: 0 bases; junction bases outside the gene matches: 10.

V is TRBV20-1 and J is TRBJ2-1, with 13 bases aligning to TRBD2. Trimming removed 3 bases from V and 12 bases from J; junction bases left unmatched: 8. The CDR3 spans 14 residues. Germline CDR1 reads DFQATT; CDR2 reads SNEGSKA (reference sequence). The CDR3 sequence: CSASLALAGGGQFF. The CDR3 DNA follows: TGCAGTGCTAGCCTGGCACTAGCGGGAGGGGGGCAGTTCTTC.

The V and J genes are TRBV6-2 or TRBV6-3 and TRBJ2-3, with D possibly being TRBD2 (6 bases). Germline CDR1 is MNHEY and CDR2 is SVGEGT. The CDR3 sequence is 15 residues long. V was pared by 2 bases and J by 4 bases, with 13 bases between. CDR3: CASSYPSRGSDTQYF. The CDR3 bases are TGTGCCAGCAGTTACCCATCCCGGGGGTCAGATACGCAGTATTTT.

V gene TRBV6-5 combines with J gene TRBJ2-5; possibly TRBD2 for D (5 bases). The ends were cut back, 0 bases at V and 2 bases at J, with 10 bases in the middle. Germline V gives CDR1 MNHEY, CDR2 SVGAGI. The CDR3 is made up of 15 amino acids. The CDR3 sequence is CASSYSGEGQETQYF. The CDR3 nucleotides read TGTGCCAGCAGTTACTCGGGCGAGGGACAAGAGACCCAGTACTTC.

This clonotype has at least ten counts. The J gene is TRBJ2-7, the V gene TRBV7-8; D unresolved. CDR3 length: 12 residues. CDR1 is SGHVS, CDR2 FQNEAQ, per germline. Trimming removed 3 bases at V and 5 bases at J, with 8 bases between. CDR3 region: CASSLSIHEQYV. The CDR3 DNA sequence: TGTGCCAGCAGCTTGAGTATCCACGAGCAGTACGTC.